The entry that follows covers one T cell receptor (beta chain) sequence. This clone was observed a handful of times. No cognate antigen has been identified for it. The record has no base qualities; no much larger clone is one base away. These data originate in a study of vaccination effects on CD4 cells after COVID-19 (dated by TCRdb to between 2021 and 2023). Regarding the research as a whole: To identify antigen-specific CD4+ T cell clonotypes by their expansion, the ViraFEST assay first stimulated PBMC with viral peptide pools and then applied TCR sequencing. Participants received two doses of either the BNT162b2 or the mRNA-1273 mRNA SARS-CoV-2 vaccine. Cultures from other donors in the study were sequenced using the Oncomine TCR Beta short-read assay on an Illumina iSeq 100. Each well held two million PBMC cultured in IMDM containing roughly 5.1% human AB serum, about 10 IU/ml IL-2 and gentamicin, along with around 11 ug/ml peptides. SARS-CoV-2 spike-specific CD4+ TCR repertoires were compared before and after mRNA vaccination in COVID-19 convalescent patients and in infection-naive vaccine recipients. The full study included 10 COVID-19 convalescent patients and a few SARS-CoV-2-naive healthy vaccine recipients. Pre-vaccine samples were drawn from two convalescent patients 16 days and one week before the first dose, at 142 and 148 days after COVID-19 diagnosis. What the authors observed across the whole study: Marked clonal contraction was observed in both infection-induced and vaccine-induced clones at late post-vaccination timepoints, consistent with waning T cell responses. Limitations of the study were the small number of convalescent patients and the absence of early post-infection timepoints. In convalescent patients, the post-vaccine spike-reactive repertoire was composed mainly of new vaccine-induced clones that were largely distinct from infection-induced clones.

The library relied on the immunoSEQ multiplex PCR assay. DNA from the cultured, isolated CD4+ T cells was subjected to TCR beta CDR3 sequencing. Concerning the study's data processing: Non-productive TCR sequences were removed, reads were trimmed to the CDR3 region, and CDR3s of at least 7 amino acids were retained. The MANAFEST web app was used to identify antigen-specific clonotypes by comparing expansion in peptide wells with expansion in reference cultures. To count as positive, a clone had to show expansion at FDR<0.05 compared with the reference and with all other wells, an odds ratio above 5, and a frequency above 0.1% in two replicate wells. A clonotype was defined as cross-reactive if the clonotype was significantly expanded both in SARS-CoV-2 spike wells and in at least one common cold coronavirus spike condition. Levenshtein distance calculated with the stringdist R package was used to assess CDR3 similarity, and unrooted trees were constructed with ape in R 3.6.1. The clones in this table, taken by TCRdb from immuneACCESS, are in-frame only. Not every clone is retained; where verified, under half of the shortfall comes from an unresolved V gene, and the cause of the rest is unknown. Clone size and the V and J calls come from that table; the DNA yielded D and trimming. Counted in this sample were some 63,000 clones; about 69% of them appeared once. The ten most abundant clones make up under 30% of the sample.

After 10 days of culture, CD4+ T cells were isolated with the EasySep CD4+ T cell isolation kit. PCR-confirmed SARS-CoV-2 infection had occurred in convalescent patients between March and December 2020, before the Alpha, Beta and Delta variants emerged in the United States. Half of the culture medium was replaced with fresh IL-2-containing medium on days 3 and 7. Each peptide stimulation condition was cultured in triplicate wells unless otherwise noted. PBMC were separated from whole blood using Ficoll-Paque Plus gradient centrifugation and were then either cryopreserved at -140C or used fresh. The QIAamp micro DNA kit was used to extract genomic DNA from the cultured CD4+ T cells. The CDR3 runs 13 amino acids, cysteine and phenylalanine included. The retained sequence is limited to the CDR3, 39 bases, with the frame set at the first base. Reading the germline V gene (reference sequence) gives CDR1 SEHNR and CDR2 FQNEAQ. The junction shows trimming of 8 bases on V and 2 bases on J, plus 12 bases between the germline ends.

Sequencing was performed on CD4+ T cells from PBMCs cultured without peptide, taken before COVID-19 vaccination. In this chain, TRBV7-9 is recombined with TRBJ1-1; TRBD1 is a possible D gene, resting on 5 matching bases. The sequence was collected from a human donor who had a prior SARS-CoV-2 infection. The CDR3 region: CASLDGTNTEAFF. The nucleotide sequence is given as TGTGCCAGCCTTGACGGGACTAACACTGAAGCTTTCTTT. Reference TRBV7-9 and TRBJ1-1 proteins supply the regions before and after the CDR3; the full variable domain is: DTGVSQNPRHKITKRGQNVTFRCDPISEHNRLYWYRQTLGQGPEFLTYFQNEAQLEKSRLLSDRFSAERPKGSFSTLEIQRTEQGDSAMYLCASLDGTNTEAFFGQGTRLTVV.